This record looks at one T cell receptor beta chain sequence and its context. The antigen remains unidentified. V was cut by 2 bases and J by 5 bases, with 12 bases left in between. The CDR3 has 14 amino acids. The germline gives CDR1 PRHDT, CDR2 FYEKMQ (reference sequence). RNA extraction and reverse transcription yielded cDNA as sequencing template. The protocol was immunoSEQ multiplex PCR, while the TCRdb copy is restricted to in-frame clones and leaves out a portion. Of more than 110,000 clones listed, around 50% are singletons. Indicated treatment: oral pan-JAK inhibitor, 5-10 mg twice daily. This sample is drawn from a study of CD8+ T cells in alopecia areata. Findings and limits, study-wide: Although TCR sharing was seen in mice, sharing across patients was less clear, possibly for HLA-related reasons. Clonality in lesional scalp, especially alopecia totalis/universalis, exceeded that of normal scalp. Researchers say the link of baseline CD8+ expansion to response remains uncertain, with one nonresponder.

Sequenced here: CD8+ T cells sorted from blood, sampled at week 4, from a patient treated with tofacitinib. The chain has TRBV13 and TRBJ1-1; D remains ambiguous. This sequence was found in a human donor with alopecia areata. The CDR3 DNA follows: TGTGCCAGCAGCTTAACGGACGGGATGACTGAAGCTTTCTTT. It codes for CASSLTDGMTEAFF.